This T cell receptor beta chain was identified in a study of cytomegalovirus exposure and HLA in healthy donors. Study results and limitations: Most TCR sequences showed up rarely, but some public TCRs showed up in many donors.

The CDR3 totals 11 residues. The V gene's germline CDR1 is SGHDT and CDR2 YYEEEE. The V end was cut by 3 bases, the J end by 7 bases, with 6 bases between. Worth noting for this clone: Its antigen is currently unknown.

Assay: immunoSEQ multiplex PCR; the TCRdb copy retains only in-frame clones and omits some. The data hold tens of thousands of clones, with roughly nine tenths observed a single time. This chain connects TRBV5-6 to TRBJ2-3, with D unclear. The source is a man aged 18 to 29 in good health and CMV-seronegative. The material sequenced was PBMCs. CDR3 sequence (DNA): TGTGCCAGCAGCTACTCGAATACGCAGTATTTT. Protein product: CASSYSNTQYF.